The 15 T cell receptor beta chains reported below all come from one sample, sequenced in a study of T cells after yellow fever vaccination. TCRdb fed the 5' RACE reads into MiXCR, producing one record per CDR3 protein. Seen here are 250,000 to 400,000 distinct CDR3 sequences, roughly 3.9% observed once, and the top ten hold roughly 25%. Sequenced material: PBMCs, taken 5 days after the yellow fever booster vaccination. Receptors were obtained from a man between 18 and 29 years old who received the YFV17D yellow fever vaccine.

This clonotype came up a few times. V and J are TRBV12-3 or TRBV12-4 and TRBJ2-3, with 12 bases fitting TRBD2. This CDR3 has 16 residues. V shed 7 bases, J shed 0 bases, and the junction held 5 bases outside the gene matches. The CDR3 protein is CASTELAGGSTDTQYF. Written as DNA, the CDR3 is TGTGCCAGCACTGAACTAGCGGGGGGAAGCACAGATACGCAGTATTTT.

CDR3 DNA sequence: TGTGCCAGCAGACCCCGACAGCCGGGGACTGAAGCTTTCTTT. Encoded protein: CASRPRQPGTEAFF. This chain connects TRBV6-5 to TRBJ1-1, with a possible D match to TRBD1 (5 bases). This CDR3 is built from 14 residues. CDR1 MNHEY and CDR2 SVGAGI come from the germline V gene. V lost 6 bases and J lost 5, with 16 bases in between.

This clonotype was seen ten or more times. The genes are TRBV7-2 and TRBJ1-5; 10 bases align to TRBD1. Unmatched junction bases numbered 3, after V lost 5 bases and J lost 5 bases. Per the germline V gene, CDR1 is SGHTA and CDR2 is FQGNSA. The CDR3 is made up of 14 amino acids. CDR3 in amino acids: CASSPGQGYQPQHF. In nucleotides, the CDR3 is TGTGCCAGCAGCCCGGGACAGGGGTATCAGCCCCAGCATTTT.

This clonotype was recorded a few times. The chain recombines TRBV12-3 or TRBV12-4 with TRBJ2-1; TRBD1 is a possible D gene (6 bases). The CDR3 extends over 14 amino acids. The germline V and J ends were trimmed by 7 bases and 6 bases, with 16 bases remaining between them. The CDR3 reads CASTRGHPGNEQFF. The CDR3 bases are TGTGCCAGCACCAGGGGCCATCCCGGCAATGAGCAGTTCTTC.

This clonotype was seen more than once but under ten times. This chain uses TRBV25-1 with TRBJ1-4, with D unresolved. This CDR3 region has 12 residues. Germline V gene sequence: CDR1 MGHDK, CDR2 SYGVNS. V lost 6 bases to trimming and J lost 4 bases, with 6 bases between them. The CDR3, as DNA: TGTGCCAGCAGAAGATATAATGAAAAACTGTTTTTT. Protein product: CASRRYNEKLFF.

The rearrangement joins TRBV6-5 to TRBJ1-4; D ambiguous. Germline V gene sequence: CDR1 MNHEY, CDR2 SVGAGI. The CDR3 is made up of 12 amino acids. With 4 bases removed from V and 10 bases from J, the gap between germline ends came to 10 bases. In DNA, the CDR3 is TGTGCCAGCAGTTTCGGAAACGGAAAACTGTTTTTT. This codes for CASSFGNGKLFF.

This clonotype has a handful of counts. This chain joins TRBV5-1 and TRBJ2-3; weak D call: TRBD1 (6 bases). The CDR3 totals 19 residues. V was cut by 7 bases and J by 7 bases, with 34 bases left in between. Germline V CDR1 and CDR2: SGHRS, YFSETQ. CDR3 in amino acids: CASRPRGQFRQEAWNTQYF. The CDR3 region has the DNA TGCGCCAGCCGGCCTCGGGGACAATTCCGACAGGAAGCTTGGAATACGCAGTATTTT.

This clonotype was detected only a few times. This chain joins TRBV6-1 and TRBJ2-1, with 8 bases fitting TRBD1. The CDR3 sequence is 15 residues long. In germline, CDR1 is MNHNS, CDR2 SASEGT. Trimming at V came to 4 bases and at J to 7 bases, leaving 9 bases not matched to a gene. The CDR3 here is CASSVQGGGRNEQFF. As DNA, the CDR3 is TGTGCCAGCAGTGTACAGGGGGGCGGTAGGAATGAGCAGTTCTTC.

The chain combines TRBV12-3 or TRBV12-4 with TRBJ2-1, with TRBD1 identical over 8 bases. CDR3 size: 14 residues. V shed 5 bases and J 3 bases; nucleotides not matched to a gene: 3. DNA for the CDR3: TGTGCCAGCAGTATAGACAGGGGCTACAATGAGCAGTTCTTC. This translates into CASSIDRGYNEQFF.

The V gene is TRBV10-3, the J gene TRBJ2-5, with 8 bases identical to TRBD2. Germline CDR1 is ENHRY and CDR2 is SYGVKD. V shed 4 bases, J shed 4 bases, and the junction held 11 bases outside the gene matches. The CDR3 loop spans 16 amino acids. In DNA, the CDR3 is TGTGCCATCAGTGTAAATAGCGGGGCGACCTCAGAGACCCAGTACTTC. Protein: CAISVNSGATSETQYF.

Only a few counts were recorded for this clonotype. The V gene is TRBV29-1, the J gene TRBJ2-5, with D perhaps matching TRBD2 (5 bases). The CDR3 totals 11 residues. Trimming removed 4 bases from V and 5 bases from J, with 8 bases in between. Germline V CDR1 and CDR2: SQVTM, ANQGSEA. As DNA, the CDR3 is TGCAGCGTTGGAGGGAGTGAGACCCAGTACTTC. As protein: CSVGGSETQYF.

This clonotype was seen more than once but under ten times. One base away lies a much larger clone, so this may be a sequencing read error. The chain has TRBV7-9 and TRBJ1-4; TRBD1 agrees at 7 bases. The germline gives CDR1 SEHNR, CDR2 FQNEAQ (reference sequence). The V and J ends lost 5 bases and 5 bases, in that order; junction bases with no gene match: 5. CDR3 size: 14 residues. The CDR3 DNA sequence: TGTGCCAGCAGCCCGGGACAGCGCAATGAAAAACTGTTTTTT. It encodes CASSPGQRNEKLFF.

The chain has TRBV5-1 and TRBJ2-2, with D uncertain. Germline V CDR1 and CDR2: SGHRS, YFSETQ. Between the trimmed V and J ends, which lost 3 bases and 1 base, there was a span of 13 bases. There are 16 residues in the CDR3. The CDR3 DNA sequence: TGCGCCAGCAGCTCGGACGCATACCAGAACACCGGGGAGCTGTTTTTT. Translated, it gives CASSSDAYQNTGELFF. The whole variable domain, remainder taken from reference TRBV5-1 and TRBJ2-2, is KAGVTQTPRYLIKTRGQQVTLSCSPISGHRSVSWYQQTPGQGLQFLFEYFSETQRNKGNFPGRFSGRQFSNSRSEMNVSTLELGDSALYLCASSSDAYQNTGELFFGEGSRLTVL.

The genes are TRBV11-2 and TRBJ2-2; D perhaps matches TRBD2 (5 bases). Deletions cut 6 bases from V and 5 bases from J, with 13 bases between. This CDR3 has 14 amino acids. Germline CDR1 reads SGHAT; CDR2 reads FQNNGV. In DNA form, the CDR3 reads TGTGCCAGCAGTTCAGAGGGCCTGACCGGGGAGCTGTTTTTT. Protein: CASSSEGLTGELFF.

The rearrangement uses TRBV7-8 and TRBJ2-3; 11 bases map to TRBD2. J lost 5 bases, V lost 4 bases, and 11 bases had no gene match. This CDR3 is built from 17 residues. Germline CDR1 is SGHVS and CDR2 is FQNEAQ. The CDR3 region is CASSSREIAGGRDTQYF. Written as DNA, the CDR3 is TGTGCCAGCAGCTCGCGGGAGATAGCGGGGGGGCGAGATACGCAGTATTTT.